A single sample gave rise to the 2 T cell receptor beta chains below, sequenced in a study of CD8 T cells in Susac syndrome. Random-hexamer reverse transcription was applied to about 0.45 to 1 ug RNA. TCRdb processed the immunoSEQ multiplex PCR reads anew with MiXCR; each CDR3 protein has one entry. Among approximately 150,000 distinct CDR3 sequences listed, roughly 92% were seen once. Material: CD4+ T cells from PBMCs. Source of these receptors: a human donor with multiple sclerosis.

V is TRBV19 and J is TRBJ1-4; D gene unclear. Germline CDR1 is LNHDA and CDR2 is SQIVND (reference sequence). The CDR3 extends over 14 amino acids. Trimming stripped 7 bases from V and 0 bases from J, with 9 bases between. The CDR3 here is CASNHVATNEKLFF. CDR3 bases: TGTGCCAGTAACCACGTTGCAACTAATGAAAAACTGTTTTTT. Full variable domain (outside the CDR3, taken from reference TRBV19 and TRBJ1-4): DGGITQSPKYLFRKEGQNVTLSCEQNLNHDAMYWYRQDPGQGLRLIYYSQIVNDFQKGDIAEGYSVSREKKESFPLTVTSAQKNPTAFYLCASNHVATNEKLFFGSGTQLSVL.

The chain has TRBV12-3 or TRBV12-4 and TRBJ2-7, with D possibly matching TRBD2 (6 bases). V shed 1 base and J shed 3 bases, with 10 bases lying between them. This CDR3 is built from 14 residues. Here the CDR3 DNA reads TGTGCCAGCAGTTTAGGGGGGGACGGCTACGAGCAGTACTTC. Encoded protein: CASSLGGDGYEQYF.